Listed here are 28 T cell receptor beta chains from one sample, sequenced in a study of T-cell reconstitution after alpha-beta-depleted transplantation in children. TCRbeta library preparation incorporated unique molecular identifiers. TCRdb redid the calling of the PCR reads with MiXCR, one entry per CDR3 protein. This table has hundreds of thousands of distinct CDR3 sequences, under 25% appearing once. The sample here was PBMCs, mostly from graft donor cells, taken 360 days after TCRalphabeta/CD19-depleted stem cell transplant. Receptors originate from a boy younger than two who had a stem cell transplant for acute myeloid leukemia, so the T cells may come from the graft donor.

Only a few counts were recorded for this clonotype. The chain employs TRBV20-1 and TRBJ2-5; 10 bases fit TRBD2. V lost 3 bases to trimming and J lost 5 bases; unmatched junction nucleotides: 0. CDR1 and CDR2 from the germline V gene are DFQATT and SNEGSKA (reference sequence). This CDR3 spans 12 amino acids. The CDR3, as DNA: TGCAGTGCTAGGACTAGCGGGGAGACCCAGTACTTC. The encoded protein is CSARTSGETQYF.

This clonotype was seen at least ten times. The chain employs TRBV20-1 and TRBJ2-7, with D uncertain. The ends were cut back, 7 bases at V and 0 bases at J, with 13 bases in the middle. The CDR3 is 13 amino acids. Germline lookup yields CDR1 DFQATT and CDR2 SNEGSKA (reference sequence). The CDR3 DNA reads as TGCAGTGTGTATACACCCCTCTCCTACGAGCAGTACTTC. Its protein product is CSVYTPLSYEQYF.

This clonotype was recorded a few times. CDR3 DNA: TGCGCCAGCAGCCCAGGACAGGGGGCAGACACCATATATTTT. Amino acids: CASSPGQGADTIYF. This chain connects TRBV5-1 to TRBJ1-3; 11 bases fit TRBD1. The germline gives CDR1 SGHRS, CDR2 YFSETQ. With V trimmed by 4 bases and J by 8 bases, 5 bases remained unmatched. The CDR3 has 14 amino acids.

The CDR3 coding sequence is TGTGCCATCAGTGAGTCGAGAGACAGAAACGAGCAGTACTTC. Its translation: CAISESRDRNEQYF. The chain links TRBV10-3 to TRBJ2-7; D perhaps matches TRBD1 (5 bases). Trimming pared 0 bases from V and 5 bases from J, leaving 11 bases between. In germline, CDR1 is ENHRY, CDR2 SYGVKD. CDR3 length: 14 residues.

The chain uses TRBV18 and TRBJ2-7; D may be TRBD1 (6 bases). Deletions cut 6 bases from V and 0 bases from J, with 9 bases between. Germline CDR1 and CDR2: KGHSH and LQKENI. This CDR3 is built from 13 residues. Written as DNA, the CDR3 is TGTGCCAGCTCGAGGACAGACTCCTACGAGCAGTACTTC. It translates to CASSRTDSYEQYF.

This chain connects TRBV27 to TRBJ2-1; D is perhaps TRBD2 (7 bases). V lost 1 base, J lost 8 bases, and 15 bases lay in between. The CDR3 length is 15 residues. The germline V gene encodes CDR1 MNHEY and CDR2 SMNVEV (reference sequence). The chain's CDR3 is CASSLLGGGWHEQFF. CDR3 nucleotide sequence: TGTGCCAGCAGTTTATTAGGGGGGGGTTGGCATGAGCAGTTCTTC.

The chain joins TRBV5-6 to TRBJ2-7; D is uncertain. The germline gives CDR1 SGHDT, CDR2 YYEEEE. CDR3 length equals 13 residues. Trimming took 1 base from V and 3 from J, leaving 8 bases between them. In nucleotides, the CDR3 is TGTGCCAGCAGCTTGAGGCAGCACTACGAGCAGTACGTC. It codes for CASSLRQHYEQYV.

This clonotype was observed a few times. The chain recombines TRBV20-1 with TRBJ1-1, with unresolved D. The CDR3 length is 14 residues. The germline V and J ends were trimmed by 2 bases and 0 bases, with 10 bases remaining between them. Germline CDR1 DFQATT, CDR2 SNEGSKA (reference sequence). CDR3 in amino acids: CSARSPTVNTEAFF. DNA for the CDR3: TGCAGTGCTAGATCCCCGACGGTGAACACTGAAGCTTTCTTT.

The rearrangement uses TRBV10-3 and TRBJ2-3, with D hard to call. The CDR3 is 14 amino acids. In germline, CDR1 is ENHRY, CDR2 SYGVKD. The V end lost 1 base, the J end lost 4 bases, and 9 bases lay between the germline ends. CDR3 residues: CAISEWAGPDTQYF. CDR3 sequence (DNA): TGTGCCATCAGTGAGTGGGCAGGCCCAGATACGCAGTATTTT.

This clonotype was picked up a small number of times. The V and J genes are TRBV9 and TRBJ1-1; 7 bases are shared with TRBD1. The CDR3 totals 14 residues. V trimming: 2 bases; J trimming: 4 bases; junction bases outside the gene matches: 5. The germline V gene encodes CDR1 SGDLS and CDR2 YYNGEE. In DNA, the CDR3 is TGTGCCAGCAGCGTGGGACAGAGGGGCACTGAAGCTTTCTTT. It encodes CASSVGQRGTEAFF.

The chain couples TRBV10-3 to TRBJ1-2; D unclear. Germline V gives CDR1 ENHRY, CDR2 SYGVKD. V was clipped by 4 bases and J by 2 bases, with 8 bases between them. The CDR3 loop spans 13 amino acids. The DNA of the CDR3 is TGTGCCATCAGTGGGGCCGCCAACTATGGCTACACCTTC. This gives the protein CAISGAANYGYTF.

The CDR3 nucleotides read TGTGCCAGCAGCTTAGCGTCGGGACAGAGGTACTTC. This codes for CASSLASGQRYF. The chain has TRBV7-2 and TRBJ2-7, with 7 bases lining up with TRBD1. Germline CDR1 SGHTA, CDR2 FQGNSA. The CDR3 sequence is 12 residues long. With 0 bases clipped from V and 12 bases from J, the junction kept 5 bases outside the gene matches.

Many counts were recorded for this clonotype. The CDR3 sequence is CSVDDTQYF. Here the CDR3 DNA reads TGCAGCGTGGACGATACGCAGTATTTT. V and J are TRBV29-1 and TRBJ2-3, with D uncertain. The germline V gene encodes CDR1 SQVTM and CDR2 ANQGSEA. Trimming left V 6 bases short and J 6 bases short, with 4 bases between. The CDR3 is 9 residues long.

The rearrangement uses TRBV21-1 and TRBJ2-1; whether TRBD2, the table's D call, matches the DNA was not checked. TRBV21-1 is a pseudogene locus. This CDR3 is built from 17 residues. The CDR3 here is CASSKALCKRGGNEQFF. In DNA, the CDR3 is TGTGCCAGCAGCAAAGCGCTTTGTAAGCGGGGGGGCAATGAGCAGTTCTTC.

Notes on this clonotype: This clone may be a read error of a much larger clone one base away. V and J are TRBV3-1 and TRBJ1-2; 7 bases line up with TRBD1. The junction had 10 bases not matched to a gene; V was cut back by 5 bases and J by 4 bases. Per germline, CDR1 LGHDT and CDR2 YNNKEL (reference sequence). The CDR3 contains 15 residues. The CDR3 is CASSKVFDRAYGYTF. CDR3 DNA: TGTGCCAGCAGCAAAGTTTTCGACAGGGCCTATGGCTACACCTTC.

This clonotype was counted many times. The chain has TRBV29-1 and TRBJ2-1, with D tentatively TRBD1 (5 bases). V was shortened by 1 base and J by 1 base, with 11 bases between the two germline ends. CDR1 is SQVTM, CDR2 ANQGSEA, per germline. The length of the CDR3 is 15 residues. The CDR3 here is CSVEVWTPSYNEQFF. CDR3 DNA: TGCAGCGTTGAAGTTTGGACACCTTCCTACAATGAGCAGTTCTTC.

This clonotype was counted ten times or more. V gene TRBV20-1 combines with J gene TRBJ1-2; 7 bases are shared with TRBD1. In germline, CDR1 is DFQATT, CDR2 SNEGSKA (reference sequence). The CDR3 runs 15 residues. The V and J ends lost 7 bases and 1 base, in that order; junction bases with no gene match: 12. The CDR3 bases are TGCAGTGTCCCGTTTATCAGGGGGGTTAACTATGGCTACACCTTC. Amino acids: CSVPFIRGVNYGYTF.

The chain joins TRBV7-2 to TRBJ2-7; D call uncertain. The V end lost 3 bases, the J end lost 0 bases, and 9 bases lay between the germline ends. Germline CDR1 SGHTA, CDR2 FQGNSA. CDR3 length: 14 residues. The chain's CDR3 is CASSFYKNSYEQYF. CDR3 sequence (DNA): TGTGCCAGCAGCTTTTATAAGAACTCCTACGAGCAGTACTTC.

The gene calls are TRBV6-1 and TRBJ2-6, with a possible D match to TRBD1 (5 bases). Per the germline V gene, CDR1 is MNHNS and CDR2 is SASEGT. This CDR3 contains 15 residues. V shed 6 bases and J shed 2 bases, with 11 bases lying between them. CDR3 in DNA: TGTGCCAGCAGACCTGCAGGGACTGGGGCCAACGTCCTGACTTTC. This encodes CASRPAGTGANVLTF.

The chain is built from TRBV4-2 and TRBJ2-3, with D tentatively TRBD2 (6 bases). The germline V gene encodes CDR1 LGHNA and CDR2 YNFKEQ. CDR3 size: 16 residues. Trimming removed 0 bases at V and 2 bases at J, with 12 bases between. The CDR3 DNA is TGTGCCAGCAGCCAAGAAGCGCGGGGACCCACAGATACGCAGTATTTT. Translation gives CASSQEARGPTDTQYF.

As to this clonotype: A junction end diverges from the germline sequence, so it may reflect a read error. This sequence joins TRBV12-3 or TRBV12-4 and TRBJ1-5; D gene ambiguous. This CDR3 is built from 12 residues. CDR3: CASSLDPQPRHF. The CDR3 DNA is TGTGCCAGCAGTTTAGACCCTCAGCCCCGGCATTTT.

The CDR3 loop is CASSQDKPGQGHEQYF. The CDR3 DNA is TGCGCCAGCAGCCAAGATAAGCCGGGACAGGGCCACGAGCAGTACTTC. V and J are TRBV4-3 and TRBJ2-7; TRBD1 matches 9 bases. The V gene end was trimmed by 0 bases and the J gene end by 5 bases; junction bases not matched to a gene: 8. Looked up from germline, CDR1 is LGHNA and CDR2 is YSLEER. This CDR3 has 16 residues.

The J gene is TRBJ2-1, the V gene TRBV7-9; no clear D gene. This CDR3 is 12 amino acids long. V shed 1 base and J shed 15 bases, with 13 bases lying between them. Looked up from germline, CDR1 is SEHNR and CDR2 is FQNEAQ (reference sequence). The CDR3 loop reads CASSLEGRWRFF. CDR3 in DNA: TGTGCCAGCAGCTTAGAGGGTAGATGGAGGTTCTTC. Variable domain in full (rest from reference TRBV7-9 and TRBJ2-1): DTGVSQNPRHKITKRGQNVTFRCDPISEHNRLYWYRQTLGQGPEFLTYFQNEAQLEKSRLLSDRFSAERPKGSFSTLEIQRTEQGDSAMYLCASSLEGRWRFFGPGTRLTVL.

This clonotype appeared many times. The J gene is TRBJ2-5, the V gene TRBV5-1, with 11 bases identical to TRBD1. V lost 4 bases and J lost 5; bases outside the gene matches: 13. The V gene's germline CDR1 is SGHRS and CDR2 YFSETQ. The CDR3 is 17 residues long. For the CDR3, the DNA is TGCGCCAGCAGCACTGGACAGGGGGCACTTTTGATGGAGACCCAGTACTTC. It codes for CASSTGQGALLMETQYF.

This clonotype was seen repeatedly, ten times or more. In DNA, the CDR3 is TGTGCCAGCAGTTACAGGGGAGATGAGCAGTTCTTC. This sequence encodes CASSYRGDEQFF. This chain uses TRBV6-6 with TRBJ2-1; either TRBD1 or TRBD2 may supply D (5 bases each). The CDR3 length is 12 residues. Germline V gene data show CDR1 as MNHNY and CDR2 as SVGAGI (reference sequence). The ends were cut back, 2 bases at V and 8 bases at J, with 7 bases in the middle.

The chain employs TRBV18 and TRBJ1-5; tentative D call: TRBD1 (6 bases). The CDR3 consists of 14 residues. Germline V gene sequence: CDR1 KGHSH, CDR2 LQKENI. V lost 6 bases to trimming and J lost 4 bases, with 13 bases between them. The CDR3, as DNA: TGTGCCAGCTCGCCGGAGGGGGGTAATCAGCCCCAGCATTTT. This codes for CASSPEGGNQPQHF.

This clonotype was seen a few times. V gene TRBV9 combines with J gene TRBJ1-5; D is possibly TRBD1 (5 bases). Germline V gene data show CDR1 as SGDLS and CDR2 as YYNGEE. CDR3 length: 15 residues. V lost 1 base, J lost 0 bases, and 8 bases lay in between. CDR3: CASSVTGDSNQPQHF. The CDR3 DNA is TGTGCCAGCAGCGTAACAGGCGATAGCAATCAGCCCCAGCATTTT.

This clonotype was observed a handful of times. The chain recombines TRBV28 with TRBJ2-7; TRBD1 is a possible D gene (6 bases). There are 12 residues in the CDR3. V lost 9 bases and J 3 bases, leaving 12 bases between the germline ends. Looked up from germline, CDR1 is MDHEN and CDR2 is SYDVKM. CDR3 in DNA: TGTGCCAGTAGGGACACCTTCTACGAGCAGTACTTC. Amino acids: CASRDTFYEQYF.